The clone carrying this T cell receptor (beta chain) turned up a few times. Between the trimmed V and J ends, which lost 3 bases and 8 bases, there was a span of 7 bases. The CDR3 runs to 12 residues. Germline assignment: CDR1 MDHEN and CDR2 SYDVKM. These data originate in a study of T cells in Graves' hyperthyroidism and ophthalmopathy. What was amplified from RNA transcripts were TCR beta CDR3 regions. The HTBI primer set drove a first-round RT-PCR of the TCR CDR3. TCRdb used MiXCR to reprocess the multiplex PCR reads, holding one entry per CDR3 protein. This table has around 600,000 distinct CDR3 sequences, around 14% appearing once.

This chain joins TRBV28 and TRBJ1-4; D unclear. This TCR was sampled from a woman aged 18-35 years with Graves' ophthalmopathy. Sequencing used blood. Here the CDR3 reads CASSFRKEKLFF. The DNA for the CDR3 is TGTGCCAGCAGTTTCCGTAAAGAAAAACTGTTTTTT.